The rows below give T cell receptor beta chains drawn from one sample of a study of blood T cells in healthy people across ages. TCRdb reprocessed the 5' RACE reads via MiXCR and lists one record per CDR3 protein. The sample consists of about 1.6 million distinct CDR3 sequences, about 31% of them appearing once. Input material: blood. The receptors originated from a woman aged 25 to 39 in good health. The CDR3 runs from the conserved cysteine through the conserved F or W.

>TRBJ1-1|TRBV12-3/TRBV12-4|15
CASTKGGISKTEAFF
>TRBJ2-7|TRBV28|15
CASSSPRSDSYEQYF
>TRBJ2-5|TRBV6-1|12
CASSERGETQYF
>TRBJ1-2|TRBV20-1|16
CSARDKGDRLFYGYTF
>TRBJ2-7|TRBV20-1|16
CSARDPTSGRPYEQYF
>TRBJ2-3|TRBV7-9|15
CASIRTPGPRDTQYF
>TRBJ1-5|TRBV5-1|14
CASSLDAVGQPQHF
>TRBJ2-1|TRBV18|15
CASSPDRRSYNEQFF
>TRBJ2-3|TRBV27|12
CASSHEDNEQYF
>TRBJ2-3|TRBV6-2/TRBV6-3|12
CASSWEGDTQYF
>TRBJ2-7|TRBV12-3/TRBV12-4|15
CAGSLAGGASYGQYF
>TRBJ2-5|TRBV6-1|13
CASSDGNQETQYF
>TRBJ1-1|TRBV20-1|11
CSADRGTEAFF
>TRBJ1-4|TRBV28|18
CASSFPPAEPATNEKLFF
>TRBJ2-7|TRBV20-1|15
CSATGSARGSYEQYF
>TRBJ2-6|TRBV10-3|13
CAISGSGANVLTF
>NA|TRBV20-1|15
CSAKGLAGGFVEQYF
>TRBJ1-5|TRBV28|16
CAIKVQGSRRNQPQHF
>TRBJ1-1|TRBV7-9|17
CASSPRKRGSGNTEAFF
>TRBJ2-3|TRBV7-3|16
CASSQGGRRGTDTQYF
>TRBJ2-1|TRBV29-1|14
CSAAWGSSYNEQFF
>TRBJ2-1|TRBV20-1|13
CSARTGGTNEQFF
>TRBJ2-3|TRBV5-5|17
CASSFVPAGGLGDTQYF
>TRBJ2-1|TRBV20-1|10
CSASRREQFF
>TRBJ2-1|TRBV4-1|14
CASSQDQTAREQFF
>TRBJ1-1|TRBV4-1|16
CASSQDRGGLNTEAFF
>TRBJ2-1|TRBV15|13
CATSTSGTAEQFF
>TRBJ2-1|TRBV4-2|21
CASSQEYRGLNSGRVYNEQFF
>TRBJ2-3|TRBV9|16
CASSVGLRGATDTQYF
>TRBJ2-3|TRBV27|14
CASKGQGATDTQYF
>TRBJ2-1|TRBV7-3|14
CASSLVGGDNDQFF
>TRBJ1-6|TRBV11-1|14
CASSLTTYNSPLHF
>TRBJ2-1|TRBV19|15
CASSIGTPSYNEQFF
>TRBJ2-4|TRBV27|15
CASSLIAEAKNIQYF
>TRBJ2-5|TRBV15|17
CATSTGGTSGTQETQYF
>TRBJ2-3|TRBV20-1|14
CSAKPGTSVYTQYF
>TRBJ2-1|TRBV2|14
CASSWDRGSNEQFF
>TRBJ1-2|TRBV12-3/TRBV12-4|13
CASSSESNYGYTF
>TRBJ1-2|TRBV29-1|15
CSVVGEMTGNYGYTF
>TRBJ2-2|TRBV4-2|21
CASSQRVRNIGGRIRSGELFF
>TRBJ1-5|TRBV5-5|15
CASSLRWGPNQPQHF
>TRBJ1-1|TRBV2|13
CASGAGRTNEAFF
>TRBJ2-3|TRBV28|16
CASSKTGQGFADTQYF
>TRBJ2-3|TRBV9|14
CASSVASGTDTQYF
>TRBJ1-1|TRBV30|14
CAWLSGKMNTEAFF
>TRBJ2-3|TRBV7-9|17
CASSIRREREGQDTQYF
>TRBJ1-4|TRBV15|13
CATSRGENEKLFF
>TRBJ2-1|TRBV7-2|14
CASSSSTRPPEQFF
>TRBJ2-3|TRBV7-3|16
CASSYLGGGRTDAQYF
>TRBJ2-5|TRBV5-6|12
CASSKAGETQYF
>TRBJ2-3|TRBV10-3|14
CAISELSGQGTRYF
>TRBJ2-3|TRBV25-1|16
CASSEMGGGTTDTQYF
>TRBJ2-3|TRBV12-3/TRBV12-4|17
CASNLGWRGASTDTQYF
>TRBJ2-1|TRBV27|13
CATTDRGPNEQFF